The T cell receptor beta chain under discussion was sequenced for a study of cytomegalovirus exposure and HLA in healthy donors. Study overall: Earlier work reported approximately 110 million unique TCR beta sequences from about 179 million T cells. The study, taken as a whole, reports: It was taken for granted in presence/absence analyses that sequencing depth across donors was roughly uniform. Some V segments, including TRBV6-2 and TRBV6-3, were excluded as indistinguishable.

The ends were cut back, 2 bases at V and 3 bases at J, with 9 bases in the middle. The CDR3 has 14 residues. Germline V gene sequence: CDR1 SGHKS, CDR2 YYEKEE (reference sequence). To note about this clone: Its antigen is as yet unknown.

PCR used 60 Vbeta primers and 13 Jbeta primers. Libraries were prepared by immunoSEQ multiplex PCR; TCRdb keeps only in-frame clonotypes and omits some of them. The table records around 130,000 clones, around four fifths of them present only once. The TCR comes from a middle-aged woman in good health and CMV-seropositive. What was sequenced was PBMCs. The V and J genes are TRBV5-5 and TRBJ2-4; D gene ambiguous. The CDR3 coding sequence is TGTGCCAGCAGCTTTGGAGTAGTCAAAAACATTCAGTACTTC. This codes for CASSFGVVKNIQYF.